What follows are 32 T cell receptor beta chains derived from one specimen sequenced in a study of blood T cell repertoires in COVID-19. Assay: immunoSEQ multiplex PCR; the TCRdb copy retains only in-frame clones and omits some. The table lists approximately 200,000 clones, roughly 88% of them singletons. The sequenced sample was PBMCs or T cells enriched from blood (not recorded which). Receptors were obtained from a woman under 40 who had been exposed to COVID-19.

The chain combines TRBV7-2 with TRBJ2-5; a possible D gene is TRBD1 (5 bases). V was shortened by 1 base and J by 4 bases, with 10 bases between the two germline ends. The CDR3 consists of 14 residues. CDR1 and CDR2 (germline): SGHTA, FQGNSA. The CDR3 DNA sequence: TGTGCCAGCAGCTTAGATGCCAGGGTAGAGACCCAGTACTTC. This codes for CASSLDARVETQYF.

V gene TRBV18 combines with J gene TRBJ2-2, with a tentative D call TRBD2 (6 bases). The V end lost 3 bases, the J end lost 4 bases, and 9 bases lay between the germline ends. This CDR3 comprises 14 residues. The V gene's germline CDR1 is KGHSH and CDR2 LQKENI. This chain's CDR3 is CASSPGGATGELFF. The CDR3 coding sequence is TGTGCCAGCTCACCGGGGGGAGCCACCGGGGAGCTGTTTTTT.

The rearrangement uses TRBV6-6 and TRBJ1-3; D is ambiguous. Per the germline V gene, CDR1 is MNHNY and CDR2 is SVGAGI (reference sequence). This CDR3 has 16 residues. Trimming shortened V by 0 bases and J by 0 bases, and 9 bases separated the two germline ends. The CDR3 spells CASSYSATFSGNTIYF. In nucleotides, the CDR3 is TGTGCCAGCAGTTACTCGGCAACCTTCTCTGGAAACACCATATATTTT.

This chain connects TRBV12-5 to TRBJ1-4; D may be TRBD1 (6 bases). V was cut by 6 bases and J by 2 bases, with 13 bases left in between. The germline gives CDR1 LGHNT, CDR2 FRNRAP. The CDR3 consists of 15 residues. CDR3 bases: TGTGCTAGTGGCCCGGGGACATCGACTAATGAAAAACTGTTTTTT. Protein: CASGPGTSTNEKLFF.

A few counts support this clone. J is TRBJ1-1 and V is TRBV30; TRBD1 is a possible D gene (5 bases). Germline V lookup: CDR1 GTSNPN, CDR2 SVGIG (reference sequence). The CDR3 extends over 13 amino acids. V was trimmed by 5 bases and J by 2 bases, leaving 12 bases between them. The CDR3 sequence: CAWSQEPNTEAFF. As DNA, the CDR3 is TGTGCCTGGTCACAGGAACCCAACACTGAAGCTTTCTTT.

The chain carries TRBV7-9 and TRBJ2-1, with TRBD1 matching over 8 bases. Trimming at V came to 4 bases and at J to 6 bases, leaving 14 bases not matched to a gene. CDR1 is SEHNR, CDR2 FQNEAQ, per germline (reference sequence). This CDR3 contains 17 residues. This CDR3 reads CASSYISGQGSINEQFF. CDR3 bases: TGTGCCAGCAGCTATATTTCCGGACAGGGATCGATCAATGAGCAGTTCTTC.

The V and J genes are TRBV5-1 and TRBJ2-7; TRBD1 matches 7 bases. J lost 3 bases, V lost 4 bases, and 7 bases had no gene match. The CDR3 consists of 14 residues. The germline V gene encodes CDR1 SGHRS and CDR2 YFSETQ. CDR3 bases: TGCGCCAGCAGCGGGACGACAGGGAGCTACGAGCAGTACTTC. It yields the protein CASSGTTGSYEQYF.

This clone was counted a few times. The J gene is TRBJ2-2, the V gene TRBV6-1, with 12 positions matching TRBD2. Germline CDR1 reads MNHNS; CDR2 reads SASEGT. This CDR3 contains 16 residues. Trimming cost V 3 bases and J 5 bases; bases outside gene matches: 4. The DNA for the CDR3 is TGTGCCAGCAGTGACCCTAGCGGGAGGGGTACCGGGGAGCTGTTTTTT. It translates to CASSDPSGRGTGELFF.

The rearrangement joins TRBV28 to TRBJ1-1; D remains unclear. CDR3 length: 17 residues. From germline, CDR1 is MDHEN and CDR2 SYDVKM. V shed 2 bases and J shed 1 base, with 17 bases lying between them. The CDR3 sequence is CASSLSSVIPPNTEAFF. CDR3 sequence (DNA): TGTGCCAGCAGTTTAAGTAGTGTGATTCCACCGAACACTGAAGCTTTCTTT.

The chain recombines TRBV15 with TRBJ2-4; maybe TRBD2 (7 bases). The V end was cut by 4 bases, the J end by 0 bases, with 13 bases between. Germline V gene lookup returns CDR1 LNHNV and CDR2 YYDKDF (reference sequence). The CDR3 length is 16 residues. Written as DNA, the CDR3 is TGTGCCACCAGCATTCGGGGGGCCGTAGCCAAAAACATTCAGTACTTC. This gives the protein CATSIRGAVAKNIQYF.

V and J are TRBV28 and TRBJ2-5; possibly TRBD2 for D (6 bases). V was cut by 5 bases and J by 6 bases, with 16 bases left in between. The CDR3 runs 14 residues. The germline V gene has CDR1 MDHEN and CDR2 SYDVKM. DNA of the CDR3: TGTGCCAGCAGTCCCTCACACGCGGGAAAGACCCAGTACTTC. Translation: CASSPSHAGKTQYF.

This chain connects TRBV6-5 to TRBJ2-1, with D hard to call. V was pared by 1 base and J by 0 bases, with 10 bases between. The CDR3 has 16 residues. Germline-derived CDR1 and CDR2 are MNHEY and SVGAGI. The CDR3 is CASSYWAARSYNEQFF. DNA for the CDR3: TGTGCCAGCAGTTACTGGGCTGCCCGCTCCTACAATGAGCAGTTCTTC.

The chain carries TRBV20-1 and TRBJ1-4, with D hard to call. The CDR3 consists of 11 residues. Trimming took off 6 bases at V and 14 bases at J, with 16 bases between the two ends. Per germline, CDR1 DFQATT and CDR2 SNEGSKA (reference sequence). The CDR3 region has the DNA TGCAGTGCCCAAAGGAGGGAAGGTCTGTTTTTT. It codes for CSAQRREGLFF.

The chain has TRBV7-9 and TRBJ1-3; 7 nucleotides match TRBD1. The ends lost 4 bases at V and 0 bases at J; junction bases unmatched: 6. This CDR3 is 16 amino acids long. Germline V gene lookup returns CDR1 SEHNR and CDR2 FQNEAQ (reference sequence). CDR3 residues: CASSSRTGRSGNTIYF. Written as DNA, the CDR3 is TGTGCCAGCAGCTCCCGGACAGGCCGCTCTGGAAACACCATATATTTT. The full variable domain, its missing parts supplied by reference TRBV7-9 and TRBJ1-3, is DTGVSQNPRHKITKRGQNVTFRCDPISEHNRLYWYRQTLGQGPEFLTYFQNEAQLEKSRLLSDRFSAERPKGSFSTLEIQRTEQGDSAMYLCASSSRTGRSGNTIYFGEGSWLTVV.

This chain uses TRBV28 with TRBJ2-5; tentatively, D is TRBD2 (5 bases). V lost 6 bases, J lost 5 bases, and 22 bases lay in between. This CDR3 region has 16 residues. From germline, CDR1 is MDHEN and CDR2 SYDVKM. The CDR3 region has the DNA TGTGCCAGCAGCAATTTTTCCCGGCGCGGGTCCGAGACCCAGTACTTC. Protein sequence: CASSNFSRRGSETQYF.

This clone turned up a few times. In DNA, the CDR3 is TGTGCCAGCAGTGAATCTCACCCCGGGACAGGGAATCAGCCCCAGCATTTT. Amino acids: CASSESHPGTGNQPQHF. The gene calls are TRBV6-1 and TRBJ1-5; TRBD1 matches at 9 bases. With V trimmed by 2 bases and J by 4 bases, 9 bases remained unmatched. The CDR3 consists of 17 residues. Germline V lookup: CDR1 MNHNS, CDR2 SASEGT.

V gene TRBV18 combines with J gene TRBJ2-7, with 10 nucleotides matching TRBD2. The germline CDR1 and CDR2 sequences are KGHSH and LQKENI. This CDR3 spans 15 amino acids. The ends lost 2 bases at V and 7 bases at J; junction bases unmatched: 8. CDR3 sequence (DNA): TGTGCCAGCTCACCAAGAGCTAGCGGGAGTGATGAGCAGTACTTC. Translating gives CASSPRASGSDEQYF.

The chain is built from TRBV5-5 and TRBJ1-5; no reliable D call. CDR1 and CDR2 from the germline V gene are SGHKS and YYEKEE (reference sequence). Trimming pared 4 bases from V and 7 bases from J, leaving 18 bases between. The CDR3 is 15 residues long. CDR3 residues: CASSPMPRGEQPQHF. Here the CDR3 DNA reads TGTGCCAGCAGCCCCATGCCCCGGGGTGAGCAGCCCCAGCATTTT.

The rearrangement uses TRBV29-1 and TRBJ1-1; D might be TRBD1 (6 bases). CDR1 and CDR2 (germline): SQVTM, ANQGSEA. The ends were cut back, 6 bases at V and 5 bases at J, with 16 bases in the middle. This CDR3 region has 13 residues. The CDR3 loop reads CSVHTGSWTEAFF. CDR3 DNA sequence: TGCAGCGTGCACACAGGGAGTTGGACTGAAGCTTTCTTT. The full variable domain, completed using reference TRBV29-1 and TRBJ1-1, is SAVISQKPSRDICQRGTSLTIQCQVDSQVTMMFWYRQQPGQSLTLIATANQGSEATYESGFVIDKFPISRPNLTFSTLTVSNMSPEDSSIYLCSVHTGSWTEAFFGQGTRLTVV.

The chain is built from TRBV29-1 and TRBJ2-2; 9 bases map to TRBD2. V lost 1 base to trimming and J lost 3 bases; unmatched junction nucleotides: 6. CDR1 is SQVTM, CDR2 ANQGSEA, per germline. The CDR3 runs 16 residues. The chain's CDR3 is CSVEGGAGGHTGELFF. DNA of the CDR3: TGCAGCGTTGAAGGAGGGGCGGGAGGGCACACCGGGGAGCTGTTTTTT.

V and J are TRBV28 and TRBJ1-4, with unresolved D. V was shortened by 4 bases and J by 8 bases, with 14 bases between the two germline ends. Per the germline V gene, CDR1 is MDHEN and CDR2 is SYDVKM. The CDR3 extends over 14 amino acids. In DNA, the CDR3 is TGTGCCAGCAGTTCCCCGGGGATTTCGGAAAAACTGTTTTTT. Its protein is CASSSPGISEKLFF.

This clone was detected a few times. The chain recombines TRBV12-3 or TRBV12-4 with TRBJ1-5; D is perhaps TRBD1 (5 bases). The CDR3 covers 12 residues. The ends were cut back, 6 bases at V and 9 bases at J, with 12 bases in the middle. CDR3 sequence reads: CASSSDRGPQHF. Here the CDR3 DNA reads TGTGCCAGCAGCAGTGACAGAGGGCCCCAGCATTTT.

The chain couples TRBV11-3 to TRBJ2-3; 13 bases fit TRBD2. V lost 11 bases, J lost 3 bases, and 5 bases stayed unmatched. Germline CDR1 reads SGHNT; CDR2 reads YENEEA. The CDR3 spans 14 residues. In nucleotides, the CDR3 is TGTGCCCGGGGGACTAGCGGGACTACAGATACGCAGTATTTT. Protein: CARGTSGTTDTQYF.

The chain is built from TRBV5-1 and TRBJ1-5; TRBD1 might be the D (5 bases). Germline values: CDR1 SGHRS, CDR2 YFSETQ. The V end lost 2 bases, the J end lost 3 bases, and 9 bases lay between the germline ends. The CDR3 consists of 14 residues. The CDR3 region has the DNA TGCGCCAGCAGCTTTGGGGACTTCAATCAGCCCCAGCATTTT. Residues: CASSFGDFNQPQHF.

The sample holds many counts of this clone. The J gene is TRBJ2-7, the V gene TRBV27; 7 positions agree with TRBD2. Germline CDR1 MNHEY, CDR2 SMNVEV (reference sequence). The length of the CDR3 is 16 residues. Trimming at V came to 3 bases and at J to 0 bases, leaving 8 bases not matched to a gene. The CDR3 here is CASSLAGGSSSYEQYF. DNA of the CDR3: TGTGCCAGCAGTTTGGCCGGCGGGAGCTCCTCCTACGAGCAGTACTTC.

V and J are TRBV24-1 and TRBJ2-1; no clear D. Germline V gene sequence: CDR1 KGHDR, CDR2 SFDVKD. With 4 bases removed from V and 9 bases from J, the gap between germline ends came to 9 bases. The CDR3 sequence is 12 residues long. CDR3 protein: CATSDQVGEQFF. CDR3 DNA: TGTGCCACCAGTGACCAGGTGGGTGAGCAGTTCTTC.

V usage is TRBV5-1 and J usage is TRBJ2-7; TRBD2 might be the D (5 bases). V was shortened by 5 bases and J by 5 bases, with 17 bases between the two germline ends. CDR1 SGHRS and CDR2 YFSETQ come from the germline V gene. The CDR3 consists of 14 residues. As DNA, the CDR3 is TGCGCCAGCAGTCGGGCGGGTGAGGGTGACGAGCAGTACTTC. It encodes CASSRAGEGDEQYF. Using reference TRBV5-1 and TRBJ2-7 for the parts outside the CDR3, the full variable domain is KAGVTQTPRYLIKTRGQQVTLSCSPISGHRSVSWYQQTPGQGLQFLFEYFSETQRNKGNFPGRFSGRQFSNSRSEMNVSTLELGDSALYLCASSRAGEGDEQYFGPGTRLTVT.

This chain joins TRBV12-3 or TRBV12-4 and TRBJ2-1, with D possibly being TRBD1 (5 bases). The CDR3 extends over 12 amino acids. Trimming took off 3 bases at V and 9 bases at J, with 9 bases between the two ends. CDR3 in amino acids: CASSFGASEQFF. The CDR3 DNA sequence: TGTGCCAGCAGTTTTGGGGCTAGTGAGCAGTTCTTC.

V usage is TRBV2 and J usage is TRBJ1-2, with D unclear. Germline CDR1 SNHLY, CDR2 FYNNEI. This CDR3 contains 13 residues. Trimming removed 6 bases from V and 7 bases from J, with 15 bases in between. CDR3 amino acids: CASRETTPAGYTF. CDR3 sequence (DNA): TGTGCCAGCAGAGAGACTACGCCAGCTGGCTACACCTTC.

V gene TRBV30 combines with J gene TRBJ2-2, with 7 nucleotides matching TRBD2. CDR3 length: 14 amino acids. Germline V gene sequence: CDR1 GTSNPN, CDR2 SVGIG (reference sequence). The V gene end was trimmed by 2 bases and the J gene end by 8 bases; junction bases not matched to a gene: 8. In DNA, the CDR3 is TGTGCCTGGAGTCCCGGGACTACGGCTGGGGAGCTGTTTTTT. This gives the protein CAWSPGTTAGELFF.

The chain joins TRBV5-4 to TRBJ1-1; no clear D. The germline CDR1 and CDR2 sequences are SGHNT and YYREEE (reference sequence). The CDR3 consists of 13 residues. V gave up 0 bases and J gave up 1 base, with 4 bases separating them. CDR3 amino acids: CASSLVRNTEAFF. The CDR3 DNA reads TGTGCCAGCAGCTTGGTCCGGAACACTGAAGCTTTCTTT. The full variable domain, rest sourced from reference TRBV5-4 and TRBJ1-1, is ETGVTQSPTHLIKTRGQQVTLRCSSQSGHNTVSWYQQALGQGPQFIFQYYREEENGRGNFPPRFSGLQFPNYSSELNVNALELDDSALYLCASSLVRNTEAFFGQGTRLTVV.

The rearrangement links TRBV10-2 to TRBJ2-7, with unresolved D. This CDR3 comprises 12 residues. V was cut by 5 bases and J by 2 bases, with 7 bases left in between. The germline V gene encodes CDR1 WSHSY and CDR2 SAAADI. CDR3 sequence (DNA): TGCGCCAGCAGTCCCACTACCTACGAGCAGTACTTC. This gives the protein CASSPTTYEQYF.